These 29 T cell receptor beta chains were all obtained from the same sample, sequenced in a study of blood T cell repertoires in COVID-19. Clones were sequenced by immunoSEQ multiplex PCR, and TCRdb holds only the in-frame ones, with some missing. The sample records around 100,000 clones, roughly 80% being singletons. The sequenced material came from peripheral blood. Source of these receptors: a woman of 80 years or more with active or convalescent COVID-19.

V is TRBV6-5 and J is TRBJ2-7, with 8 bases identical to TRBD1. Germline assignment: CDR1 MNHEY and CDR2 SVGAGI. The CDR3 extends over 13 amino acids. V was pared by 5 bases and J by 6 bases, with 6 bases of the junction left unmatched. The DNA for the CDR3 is TGTGCCAGCAGTCGACAGGGGTGGGTCGAGCAGTACTTC. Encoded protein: CASSRQGWVEQYF.

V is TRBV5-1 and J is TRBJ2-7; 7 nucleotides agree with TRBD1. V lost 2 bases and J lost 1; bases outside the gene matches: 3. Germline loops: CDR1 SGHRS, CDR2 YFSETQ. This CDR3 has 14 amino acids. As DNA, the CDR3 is TGCGCCAGCAGCTTACAGGGACAGTCCTACGAGCAGTACTTC. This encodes CASSLQGQSYEQYF.

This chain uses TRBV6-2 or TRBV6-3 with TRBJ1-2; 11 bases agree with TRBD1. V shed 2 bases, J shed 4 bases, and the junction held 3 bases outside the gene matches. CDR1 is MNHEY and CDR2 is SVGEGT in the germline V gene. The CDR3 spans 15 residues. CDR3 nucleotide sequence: TGTGCCAGCAGTTACCGGGACAGGGGGTCCTATGGCTACACCTTC. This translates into CASSYRDRGSYGYTF.

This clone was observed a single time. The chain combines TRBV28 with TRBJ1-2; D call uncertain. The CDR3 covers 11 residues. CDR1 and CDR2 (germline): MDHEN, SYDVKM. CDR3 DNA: TGTGGTAGCAATGGGTTTTCCGGCTACACCTTC. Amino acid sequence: CGSNGFSGYTF.

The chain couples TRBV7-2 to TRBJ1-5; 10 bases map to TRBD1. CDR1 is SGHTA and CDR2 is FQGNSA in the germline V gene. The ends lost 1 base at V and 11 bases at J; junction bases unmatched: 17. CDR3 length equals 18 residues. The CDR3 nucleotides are TGTGCCAGCAGCTTAGGTCTTTTGACAGGGGGCCCCCCTCGAACCCAGCATTTT. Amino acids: CASSLGLLTGGPPRTQHF.

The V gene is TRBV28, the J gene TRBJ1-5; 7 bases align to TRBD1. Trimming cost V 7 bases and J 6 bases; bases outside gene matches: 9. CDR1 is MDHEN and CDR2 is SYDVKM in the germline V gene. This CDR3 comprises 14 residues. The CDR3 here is CASITTGRGQPQHF. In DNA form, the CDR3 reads TGTGCCAGCATCACGACAGGGCGAGGTCAGCCCCAGCATTTT.

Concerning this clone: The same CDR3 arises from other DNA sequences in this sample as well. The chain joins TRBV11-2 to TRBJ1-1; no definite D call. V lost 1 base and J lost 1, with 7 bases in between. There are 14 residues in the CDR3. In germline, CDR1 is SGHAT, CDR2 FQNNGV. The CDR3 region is CASSLGTANTEAFF. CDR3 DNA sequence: TGTGCCAGCAGCTTAGGTACAGCGAACACTGAAGCTTTCTTT.

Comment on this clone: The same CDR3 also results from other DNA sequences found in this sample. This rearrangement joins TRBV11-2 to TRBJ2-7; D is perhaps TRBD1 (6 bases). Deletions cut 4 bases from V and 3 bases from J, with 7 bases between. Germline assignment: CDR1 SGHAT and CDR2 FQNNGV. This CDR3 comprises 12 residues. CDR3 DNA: TGTGCCAGCAGCTGGACAGACTACGAGCAGTACTTC. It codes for CASSWTDYEQYF.

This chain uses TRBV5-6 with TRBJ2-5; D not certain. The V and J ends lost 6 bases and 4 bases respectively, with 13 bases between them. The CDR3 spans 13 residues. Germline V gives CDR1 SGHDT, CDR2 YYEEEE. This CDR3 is CASTPLGSETQYF. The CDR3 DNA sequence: TGTGCCAGCACCCCATTGGGCTCAGAGACCCAGTACTTC.

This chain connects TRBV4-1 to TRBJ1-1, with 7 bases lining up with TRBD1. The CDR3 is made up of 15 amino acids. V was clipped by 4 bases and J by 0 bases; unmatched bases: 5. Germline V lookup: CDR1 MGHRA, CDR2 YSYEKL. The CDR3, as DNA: TGCGCCAGCAGCCCCCAGGGGGGCCTGAACACTGAAGCTTTCTTT. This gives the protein CASSPQGGLNTEAFF.

CDR3 nucleotides: TGTGCCACCAGCAGAGCGGGGGGCTCCTACAATGAGCAGTTCTTC. Its protein product is CATSRAGGSYNEQFF. The chain has TRBV15 and TRBJ2-1, with 7 nucleotides matching TRBD2. The CDR3 has 15 residues. Trimming took 1 base from V and 0 from J; bases not matched to a gene: 0. CDR1 is LNHNV, CDR2 YYDKDF, per germline (reference sequence).

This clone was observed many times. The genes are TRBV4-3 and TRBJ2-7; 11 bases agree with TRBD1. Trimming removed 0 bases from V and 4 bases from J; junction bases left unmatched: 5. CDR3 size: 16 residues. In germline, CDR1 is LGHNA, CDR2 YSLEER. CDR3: CASSQDWTGGRYEQYF. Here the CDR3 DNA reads TGCGCCAGCAGCCAAGATTGGACAGGGGGCAGGTACGAGCAGTACTTC.

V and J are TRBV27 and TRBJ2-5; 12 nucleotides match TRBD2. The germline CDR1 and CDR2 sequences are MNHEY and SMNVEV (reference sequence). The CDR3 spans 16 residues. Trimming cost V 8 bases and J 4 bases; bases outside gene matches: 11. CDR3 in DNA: TGTGCCAGCGGGCCACTCTCTAGCGGGAGGGCAGAGACCCAGTACTTC. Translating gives CASGPLSSGRAETQYF.

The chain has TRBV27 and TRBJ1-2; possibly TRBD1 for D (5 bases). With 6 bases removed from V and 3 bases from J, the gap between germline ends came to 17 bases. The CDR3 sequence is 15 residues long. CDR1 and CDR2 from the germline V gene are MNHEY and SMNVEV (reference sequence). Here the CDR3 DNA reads TGTGCCAGCAGGCCCTACGGCAGGGCGGACTATGGCTACACCTTC. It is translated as CASRPYGRADYGYTF.

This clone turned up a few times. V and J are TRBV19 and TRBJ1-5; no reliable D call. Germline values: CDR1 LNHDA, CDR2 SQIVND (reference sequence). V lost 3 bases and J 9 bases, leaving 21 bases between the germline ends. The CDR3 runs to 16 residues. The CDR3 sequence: CASSMALGVGGRPQHF. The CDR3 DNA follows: TGTGCCAGTAGTATGGCCCTTGGGGTGGGAGGGCGGCCCCAGCATTTT.

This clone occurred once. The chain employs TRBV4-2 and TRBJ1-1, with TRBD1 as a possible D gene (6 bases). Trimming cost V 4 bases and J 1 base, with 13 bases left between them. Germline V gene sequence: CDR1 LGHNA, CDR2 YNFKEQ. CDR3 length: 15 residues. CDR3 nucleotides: TGTGCCAGCAGCCGAGAATCACAGGGGAACACTGAAGCTTTCTTT. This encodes CASSRESQGNTEAFF.

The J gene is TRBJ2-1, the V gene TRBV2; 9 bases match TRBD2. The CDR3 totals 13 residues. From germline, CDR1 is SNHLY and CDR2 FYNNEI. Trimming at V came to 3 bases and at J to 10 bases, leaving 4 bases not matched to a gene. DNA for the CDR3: TGTGCCAGCAGTGAGCGGACTAGCGCCGAGCAGTTCTTC. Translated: CASSERTSAEQFF.

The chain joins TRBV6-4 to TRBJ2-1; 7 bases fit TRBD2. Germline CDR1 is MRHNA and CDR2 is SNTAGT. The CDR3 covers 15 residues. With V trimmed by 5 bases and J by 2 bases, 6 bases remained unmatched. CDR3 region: CASSRTAGTYNEQFF. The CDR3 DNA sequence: TGTGCCAGCAGTAGAACAGCGGGAACCTACAATGAGCAGTTCTTC.

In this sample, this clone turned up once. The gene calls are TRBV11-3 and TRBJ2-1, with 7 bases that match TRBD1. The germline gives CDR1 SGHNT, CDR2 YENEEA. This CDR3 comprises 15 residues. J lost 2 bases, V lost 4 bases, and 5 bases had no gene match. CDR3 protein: CASSYTGAAYNEQFF. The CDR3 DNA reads TGTGCCAGCAGCTACACAGGGGCGGCCTACAATGAGCAGTTCTTC.

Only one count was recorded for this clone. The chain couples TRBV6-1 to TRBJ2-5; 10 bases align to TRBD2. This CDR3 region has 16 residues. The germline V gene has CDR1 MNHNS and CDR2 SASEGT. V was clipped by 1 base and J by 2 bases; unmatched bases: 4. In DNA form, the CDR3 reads TGTGCCAGCAGTGAAGGGTCTAGCGGGGGTCAAGAGACCCAGTACTTC. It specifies CASSEGSSGGQETQYF.

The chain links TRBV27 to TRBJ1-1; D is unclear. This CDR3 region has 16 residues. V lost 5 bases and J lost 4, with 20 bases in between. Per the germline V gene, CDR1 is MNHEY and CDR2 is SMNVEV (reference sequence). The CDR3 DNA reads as TGTGCCAGCAGTCCATTAAACCGGGGTCGCGCCACTGAAGCTTTCTTT. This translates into CASSPLNRGRATEAFF.

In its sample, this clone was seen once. The CDR3 coding sequence is TGCAGTGCTAGTGGGACAGCGACTATGAACACTGAAGCTTTCTTT. Amino acids: CSASGTATMNTEAFF. The J gene is TRBJ1-1, the V gene TRBV20-1, with TRBD1 identical over 7 bases. The CDR3 contains 15 residues. V was pared by 3 bases and J by 0 bases, with 7 bases of the junction left unmatched. Germline V lookup: CDR1 DFQATT, CDR2 SNEGSKA (reference sequence).

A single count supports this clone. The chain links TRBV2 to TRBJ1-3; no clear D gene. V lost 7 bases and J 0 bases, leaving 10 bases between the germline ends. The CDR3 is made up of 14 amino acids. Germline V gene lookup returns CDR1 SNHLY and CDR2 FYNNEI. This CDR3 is CASMKLTSGNTIYF. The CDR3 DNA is TGTGCCAGCATGAAACTTACCTCTGGAAACACCATATATTTT.

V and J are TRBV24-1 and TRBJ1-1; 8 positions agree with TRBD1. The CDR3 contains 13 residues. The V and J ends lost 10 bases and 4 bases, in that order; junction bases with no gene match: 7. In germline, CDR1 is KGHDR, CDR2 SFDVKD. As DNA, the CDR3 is TGTGCCACTCGGAATACAGGGGGCACTGAAGCTTTCTTT. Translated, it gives CATRNTGGTEAFF.

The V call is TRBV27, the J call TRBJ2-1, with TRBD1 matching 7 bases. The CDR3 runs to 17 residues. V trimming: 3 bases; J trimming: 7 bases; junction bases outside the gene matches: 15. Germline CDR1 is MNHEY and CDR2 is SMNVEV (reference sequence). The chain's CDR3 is CASSFRPQDRAWNEQFF. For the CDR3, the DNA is TGTGCCAGCAGTTTCCGACCTCAAGACAGGGCTTGGAATGAGCAGTTCTTC.

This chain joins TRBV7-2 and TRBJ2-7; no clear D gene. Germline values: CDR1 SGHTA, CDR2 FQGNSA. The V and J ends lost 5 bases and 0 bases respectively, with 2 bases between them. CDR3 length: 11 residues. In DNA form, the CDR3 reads TGTGCCAGCAGCCTCTCCTACGAGCAGTACTTC. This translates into CASSLSYEQYF.

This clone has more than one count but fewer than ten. The CDR3 coding sequence is TGTGCCAGCAGCTTAACGACAGGGTTCAATTCACCCCTCCACTTT. Translation gives CASSLTTGFNSPLHF. The chain is built from TRBV7-8 and TRBJ1-6; 7 nucleotides agree with TRBD1. Per the germline V gene, CDR1 is SGHVS and CDR2 is FQNEAQ. The CDR3 is 15 residues long. V was pared by 2 bases and J by 7 bases, with 5 bases of the junction left unmatched.

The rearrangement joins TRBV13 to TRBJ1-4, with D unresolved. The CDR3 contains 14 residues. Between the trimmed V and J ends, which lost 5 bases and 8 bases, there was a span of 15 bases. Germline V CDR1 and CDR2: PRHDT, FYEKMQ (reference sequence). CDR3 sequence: CASSGIGRGEKLFF. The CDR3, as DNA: TGTGCCAGCAGCGGGATCGGGAGAGGGGAAAAACTGTTTTTT.

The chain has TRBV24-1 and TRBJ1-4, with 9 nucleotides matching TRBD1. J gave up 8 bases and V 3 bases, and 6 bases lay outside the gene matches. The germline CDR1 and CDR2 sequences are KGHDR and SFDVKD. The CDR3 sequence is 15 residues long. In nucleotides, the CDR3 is TGTGCCACCAGTGATCCACAGGGGGCCGGGGAAAAACTGTTTTTT. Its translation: CATSDPQGAGEKLFF.